The next 28 T cell receptor beta chains were all read from a single sample in a study of cytomegalovirus exposure and HLA in healthy donors. Use of 60 Vbeta and 13 Jbeta primers characterized the PCR. This table comes from immunoSEQ multiplex PCR, and its TCRdb copy is limited to in-frame clones, with some not included. The sample contains about 170,000 clones, roughly 79% of which appear only once. The sample consisted of PBMCs. Every receptor here comes from a woman in her twenties or thirties in good health and CMV-seropositive.

The CDR3 reads CAWSAPFSSGSLSGELFF. CDR3 DNA sequence: TGTGCCTGGAGTGCCCCCTTTTCGTCCGGGAGCCTCTCCGGGGAGCTGTTTTTT. V and J are TRBV30 and TRBJ2-2, with D possibly TRBD2 on 6 matching bases. The CDR3 covers 18 residues. Looked up from germline, CDR1 is GTSNPN and CDR2 is SVGIG (reference sequence). Trimming cost V 1 base and J 6 bases, with 24 bases left between them.

V gene TRBV27 combines with J gene TRBJ1-4; D not resolved. In germline, CDR1 is MNHEY, CDR2 SMNVEV (reference sequence). V was cut by 3 bases and J by 7 bases, with 12 bases left in between. The CDR3 covers 14 residues. CDR3 amino acids: CASSFRGWSEKLFF. The CDR3 DNA follows: TGTGCCAGCAGTTTCCGGGGTTGGAGTGAAAAACTGTTTTTT.

The chain couples TRBV28 to TRBJ1-5; weak D call: TRBD1 (6 bases). The CDR3 loop spans 17 amino acids. The V and J ends lost 5 bases and 2 bases respectively, with 19 bases between them. Per germline, CDR1 MDHEN and CDR2 SYDVKM. CDR3 sequence: CASSPTTGLGGNQPQHF. The DNA of the CDR3 is TGTGCCAGCAGTCCTACTACAGGGTTAGGGGGCAATCAGCCCCAGCATTTT. The complete variable domain, with remaining parts taken from reference TRBV28 and TRBJ1-5, reads DVKVTQSSRYLVKRTGEKVFLECVQDMDHENMFWYRQDPGLGLRLIYFSYDVKMKEKGDIPEGYSVSREKKERFSLILESASTNQTSMYLCASSPTTGLGGNQPQHFGDGTRLSIL.

The chain recombines TRBV18 with TRBJ1-5, with 11 bases aligning to TRBD1. Per the germline V gene, CDR1 is KGHSH and CDR2 is LQKENI. The J segment lost 5 bases and the V segment lost 1 base, leaving 7 bases of the junction unmatched. The CDR3 consists of 17 residues. CDR3 DNA: TGTGCCAGCTCACCACTTGCCGGGACAGGGGGTGATCAGCCCCAGCATTTT. Its protein product is CASSPLAGTGGDQPQHF. Full variable domain (outside the CDR3, taken from reference TRBV18 and TRBJ1-5): NAGVMQNPRHLVRRRGQEARLRCSPMKGHSHVYWYRQLPEEGLKFMVYLQKENIIDESGMPKERFSAEFPKEGPSILRIQQVVRGDSAAYFCASSPLAGTGGDQPQHFGDGTRLSIL.

V and J are TRBV27 and TRBJ1-1, with D uncertain. Per germline, CDR1 MNHEY and CDR2 SMNVEV (reference sequence). Trimming took off 3 bases at V and 11 bases at J, with 13 bases between the two ends. CDR3 length: 12 amino acids. The DNA of the CDR3 is TGTGCCAGCAGTTTCTGGGGAGGAGAGGCTTTCTTT. Its translation is CASSFWGGEAFF.

The rearrangement uses TRBV7-2 and TRBJ1-3; D unresolved. CDR3 length: 17 amino acids. With 5 bases removed from V and 0 bases from J, the gap between germline ends came to 17 bases. Germline V gives CDR1 SGHTA, CDR2 FQGNSA. CDR3 sequence reads: CASSPHPGGYSGNTIYF. Written as DNA, the CDR3 is TGTGCCAGCAGCCCCCACCCCGGCGGTTACTCTGGAAACACCATATATTTT.

This clone has more than one count but fewer than ten. The chain has TRBV2 and TRBJ2-5, with 10 bases identical to TRBD2. Losses at the gene ends were 4 bases for V and 3 bases for J; bases not matched to a gene: 2. This CDR3 is 14 amino acids long. CDR1 is SNHLY and CDR2 is FYNNEI in the germline V gene. The chain's CDR3 is CASSVLAGEETQYF. CDR3 nucleotide sequence: TGTGCCAGCAGTGTCCTAGCGGGAGAAGAGACCCAGTACTTC.

This clone showed up just a few times. The rearrangement links TRBV2 to TRBJ1-1; D gene ambiguous. The CDR3 contains 13 residues. The ends were cut back, 3 bases at V and 0 bases at J, with 5 bases in the middle. Germline CDR1 SNHLY, CDR2 FYNNEI. The CDR3 protein is CASSDRLNTEAFF. The CDR3 nucleotides are TGTGCCAGCAGTGACAGGTTGAACACTGAAGCTTTCTTT.

The chain employs TRBV5-4 and TRBJ2-7; TRBD1 matches 7 bases. This CDR3 region has 15 residues. Per the germline V gene, CDR1 is SGHNT and CDR2 is YYREEE (reference sequence). Trimming cost V 4 bases and J 0 bases; bases outside gene matches: 7. The CDR3 spells CASSVTGTVSYEQYF. CDR3 nucleotides: TGTGCCAGCAGCGTGACCGGGACAGTCTCCTACGAGCAGTACTTC.

The chain recombines TRBV4-2 with TRBJ1-4; no clear D. This CDR3 has 14 residues. Trimming left V 0 bases short and J 7 bases short, with 9 bases between. Germline V lookup: CDR1 LGHNA, CDR2 YNFKEQ. This CDR3 reads CASSQDSRGEKLFF. Here the CDR3 DNA reads TGTGCCAGCAGCCAAGACAGTCGGGGTGAAAAACTGTTTTTT.

A note on this clone: The same CDR3 arises from other DNA sequences in this sample as well. The V and J genes are TRBV5-1 and TRBJ1-1, with D tentatively TRBD1 (6 bases). Germline CDR1 and CDR2: SGHRS and YFSETQ. Trimming pared 1 base from V and 1 base from J, leaving 8 bases between. The CDR3 runs to 14 residues. The chain's CDR3 is CASSLQGGNTEAFF. The CDR3 bases are TGCGCCAGCAGCTTGCAAGGGGGGAACACTGAAGCTTTCTTT.

This sequence joins TRBV5-1 and TRBJ2-7; D is possibly TRBD1 (6 bases). Germline values: CDR1 SGHRS, CDR2 YFSETQ. V lost 4 bases and J lost 0, with 20 bases in between. This CDR3 comprises 17 residues. CDR3 nucleotides: TGCGCCAGCAGCCCTGGCCCCACAGGGACCAGCTCCTACGAGCAGTACTTC. Translating it yields CASSPGPTGTSSYEQYF.

V usage is TRBV27 and J usage is TRBJ2-7; maybe TRBD2 (5 bases). This CDR3 has 13 amino acids. Germline CDR1 MNHEY, CDR2 SMNVEV (reference sequence). Trimming stripped 5 bases from V and 4 bases from J, with 12 bases between. The CDR3 region is CASSPPDWYEQYF. In nucleotides, the CDR3 is TGTGCCAGCAGTCCCCCGGACTGGTACGAGCAGTACTTC.

This chain connects TRBV7-2 to TRBJ2-6; no clear D. Deletions cut 6 bases from V and 0 bases from J, with 9 bases between. This CDR3 is built from 15 residues. The germline CDR1 and CDR2 sequences are SGHTA and FQGNSA. Here the CDR3 DNA reads TGTGCCAGCAGTAGGCGGTCCTCTGGGGCCAACGTCCTGACTTTC. Its translation: CASSRRSSGANVLTF.

The J gene is TRBJ2-3, the V gene TRBV28; 8 nucleotides line up with TRBD2. The germline CDR1 and CDR2 sequences are MDHEN and SYDVKM. V dropped 5 bases and J dropped 11; count of bases not matched to a gene: 15. The CDR3 is made up of 15 amino acids. DNA of the CDR3: TGTGCCAGCAGTACTAGCGGTATCCCTCGGGGGGAGCAGTATTTT. This sequence encodes CASSTSGIPRGEQYF.

This chain joins TRBV10-3 and TRBJ1-3; 8 bases match TRBD1. CDR3 size: 14 residues. The V gene's germline CDR1 is ENHRY and CDR2 SYGVKD. V was clipped by 6 bases and J by 1 base; unmatched bases: 2. This chain's CDR3 is CAISGTGSGNTIYF. Here the CDR3 DNA reads TGTGCCATCAGCGGGACAGGTTCTGGAAACACCATATATTTT.

This clone occurred once. J is TRBJ1-5 and V is TRBV4-2, with D uncertain. Germline V gene lookup returns CDR1 LGHNA and CDR2 YNFKEQ. This CDR3 is built from 15 residues. Trimming pared 0 bases from V and 7 bases from J, leaving 13 bases between. Written as DNA, the CDR3 is TGTGCCAGCAGCCAAGAGTGGCACGGGGAACAGCCCCAGCATTTT. Amino acid sequence: CASSQEWHGEQPQHF.

The gene calls are TRBV11-2 and TRBJ2-7; 13 nucleotides align to TRBD2. The J segment lost 9 bases and the V segment lost 4 bases, leaving 12 bases of the junction unmatched. Per the germline V gene, CDR1 is SGHAT and CDR2 is FQNNGV. This CDR3 has 16 amino acids. CDR3 sequence reads: CASSSGLAGVDRGQYF. The CDR3, as DNA: TGTGCCAGCAGCTCTGGACTAGCGGGGGTGGATCGGGGGCAGTACTTC.

This clone has only one observation. The V call is TRBV7-2, the J call TRBJ2-5, with D possibly TRBD2 on 5 matching bases. Germline CDR1 reads SGHTA; CDR2 reads FQGNSA. V shed 5 bases and J shed 0 bases, with 16 bases lying between them. The CDR3 length is 16 residues. The DNA of the CDR3 is TGTGCCAGCAGCCTCCGAGGGCTAGCCCACCAAGAGACCCAGTACTTC. It translates to CASSLRGLAHQETQYF.

The chain combines TRBV5-5 with TRBJ1-1, with unresolved D. V lost 6 bases to trimming and J lost 6 bases, with 12 bases between them. The CDR3 extends over 12 amino acids. The germline CDR1 and CDR2 sequences are SGHKS and YYEKEE (reference sequence). CDR3 protein: CASIDQVAEAFF. CDR3 in DNA: TGTGCCAGCATCGATCAGGTGGCTGAAGCTTTCTTT.

The J gene is TRBJ1-1, the V gene TRBV28; the D gene is possibly TRBD1 (5 bases). Germline V lookup: CDR1 MDHEN, CDR2 SYDVKM. V lost 7 bases to trimming and J lost 1 base, with 10 bases between them. CDR3 size: 13 residues. The CDR3 here is CASMTVPNTEAFF. Here the CDR3 DNA reads TGTGCCAGCATGACAGTCCCGAACACTGAAGCTTTCTTT. Supplemented by reference TRBV28 and TRBJ1-1, the full variable domain reads DVKVTQSSRYLVKRTGEKVFLECVQDMDHENMFWYRQDPGLGLRLIYFSYDVKMKEKGDIPEGYSVSREKKERFSLILESASTNQTSMYLCASMTVPNTEAFFGQGTRLTVV.

V and J are TRBV7-9 and TRBJ1-1; D is unresolved. The germline gives CDR1 SEHNR, CDR2 FQNEAQ (reference sequence). The V end lost 2 bases, the J end lost 0 bases, and 13 bases lay between the germline ends. The CDR3 covers 16 residues. The CDR3, as DNA: TGTGCCAGCAGCTTATCCTTTGGCAGATTGAACACTGAAGCTTTCTTT. Amino acid sequence: CASSLSFGRLNTEAFF.

This rearrangement joins TRBV4-3 to TRBJ1-1, with D possibly matching TRBD1 (5 bases). V lost 0 bases to trimming and J lost 0 bases, with 8 bases between them. Looked up from germline, CDR1 is LGHNA and CDR2 is YSLEER. The CDR3 spans 15 residues. Here the CDR3 DNA reads TGCGCCAGCAGCCAAGATCTACAGGTGAACACTGAAGCTTTCTTT. Translation: CASSQDLQVNTEAFF.

The chain employs TRBV5-6 and TRBJ1-5; a possible D gene is TRBD1 (5 bases). Germline lookup yields CDR1 SGHDT and CDR2 YYEEEE. The CDR3 is 16 residues long. V lost 2 bases and J 2 bases, leaving 14 bases between the germline ends. CDR3 protein: CASSLGRGMGNQPQHF. CDR3 bases: TGTGCCAGCAGCTTAGGAAGGGGCATGGGCAATCAGCCCCAGCATTTT.

The chain joins TRBV7-2 to TRBJ1-4; 10 bases agree with TRBD1. CDR1 and CDR2 from the germline V gene are SGHTA and FQGNSA. The length of the CDR3 is 15 residues. J lost 8 bases, V lost 5 bases, and 8 bases had no gene match. This chain's CDR3 is CASSAWDRGREKLFF. The CDR3 DNA is TGTGCCAGCAGCGCCTGGGACAGGGGCCGAGAAAAACTGTTTTTT.

This chain links TRBV7-6 with TRBJ2-7; no clear D. This CDR3 spans 13 amino acids. Between the trimmed V and J ends, which lost 3 bases and 6 bases, there was a span of 12 bases. Germline V CDR1 and CDR2: SGHVS, FNYEAQ. In DNA form, the CDR3 reads TGTGCCAGCAGCTTGACTTCCCCCGGCGAGCAGTACTTC. Its translation: CASSLTSPGEQYF. The full variable domain, in which reference TRBV7-6 and TRBJ2-7 provide the parts outside the CDR3, is GAGVSQSPRYKVTKRGQDVALRCDPISGHVSLYWYRQALGQGPEFLTYFNYEAQQDKSGLPNDRFSAERPEGSISTLTIQRTEQRDSAMYRCASSLTSPGEQYFGPGTRLTVT.

The rearrangement uses TRBV6-1 and TRBJ1-1; 8 bases are a match to TRBD1. V was clipped by 1 base and J by 3 bases; unmatched bases: 1. Germline V gene data show CDR1 as MNHNS and CDR2 as SASEGT. The CDR3 length is 14 residues. This CDR3 is CASSEGTGYTEAFF. The CDR3 DNA reads as TGTGCCAGCAGTGAAGGGACAGGGTACACTGAAGCTTTCTTT.

The rearrangement joins TRBV6-6 to TRBJ2-1, with TRBD2 matching 7 bases. Per the germline V gene, CDR1 is MNHNY and CDR2 is SVGAGI (reference sequence). The CDR3 extends over 15 amino acids. The V segment lost 3 bases and the J segment 7 bases; nucleotides outside the gene matches: 9. CDR3 coding DNA: TGTGCCAGCAGTTATGGGTCGGGGGGTGAGAATGAGCAGTTCTTC. Translated: CASSYGSGGENEQFF.